The T cell receptor beta chain under discussion was sequenced for a study of T-cell memory formation after mild COVID-19. Per the germline V gene, CDR1 is DFQATT and CDR2 is SNEGSKA (reference sequence). The CDR3 has 13 residues. This clonotype was observed a few times. The antigen is unknown. At one of its ends the junction is not consistent with the germline gene, which may arise from a read error. Via MiXCR, TCRdb re-called the 5' RACE reads, giving one row per CDR3 protein. The table has hundreds of thousands of distinct CDR3 sequences, approximately 15% seen once. Study-wide results and limits: That cross-reactive memory joined was suggested by some responding clones appearing in pre-infection memory.

The TCR sequence derives from a man aged 18 to 35 who had mild COVID-19 (a few samples of this study predate the infection). Cell type and time point are not known. The chain joins TRBV20-1 to TRBJ1-1; D is perhaps TRBD1 (5 bases). The sample comprised PBMCs or a T cell subset sorted from them (not recorded which). The CDR3 DNA is TGTAACGCCCGCGGGGCCCTGAACACTGAAGCTTTCTTT. Translated, it gives CNARGALNTEAFF.